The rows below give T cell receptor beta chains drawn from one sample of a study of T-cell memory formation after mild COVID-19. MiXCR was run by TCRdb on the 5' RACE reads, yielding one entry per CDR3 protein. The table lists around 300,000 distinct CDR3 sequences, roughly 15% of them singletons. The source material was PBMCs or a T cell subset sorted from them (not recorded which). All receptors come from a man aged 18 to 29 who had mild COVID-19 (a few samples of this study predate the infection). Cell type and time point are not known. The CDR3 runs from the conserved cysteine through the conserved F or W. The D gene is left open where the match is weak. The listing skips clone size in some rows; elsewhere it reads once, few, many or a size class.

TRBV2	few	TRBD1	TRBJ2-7	CASLPGQGARRYEQYF	TGTGCCAGCCTTCCGGGACAGGGGGCTAGACGCTACGAGCAGTACTTC
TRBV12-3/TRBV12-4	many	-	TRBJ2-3	CASSILRLQYF	TGTGCCAGCAGTATACTTAGGCTGCAGTATTTT
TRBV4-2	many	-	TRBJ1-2	CASSQDASGAGGYGYTF	TGTGCCAGCAGCCAAGATGCGTCGGGCGCTGGGGGGTATGGCTACACCTTC
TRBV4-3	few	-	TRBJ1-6	CASSQVGGYNSPLHF	TGCGCCAGCAGCCAAGTTGGCGGTTATAATTCACCCCTCCACTTT
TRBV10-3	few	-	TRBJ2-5	CAIRLGGYETQYF	TGTGCCATCAGGCTAGGGGGTTACGAGACCCAGTACTTC
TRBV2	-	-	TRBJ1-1	CASSGQRTLNTEAFF	TGTGCCAGCAGTGGACAGCGGACCTTGAACACTGAAGCTTTCTTT
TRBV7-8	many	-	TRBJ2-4	CASSPRRVLAKNIQYF	TGTGCCAGCAGCCCACGACGAGTCCTAGCCAAAAACATTCAGTACTTC
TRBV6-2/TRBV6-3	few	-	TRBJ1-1	CASSYGRMNTEAFF	TGTGCCAGCAGTTACGGGAGGATGAACACTGAAGCTTTCTTT
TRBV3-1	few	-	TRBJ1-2	CASSPSMANYGYTF	TGTGCCAGCAGCCCCAGCATGGCTAACTATGGCTACACCTTC
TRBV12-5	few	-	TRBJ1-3	CASGIGATGNTIYF	TGTGCTAGTGGTATCGGAGCTACTGGAAACACCATATATTTT
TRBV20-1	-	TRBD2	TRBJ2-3	CSAPRTSGADTQYF	TGCAGTGCTCCACGGACTAGCGGGGCAGATACGCAGTATTTT
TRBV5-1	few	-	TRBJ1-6	CASSLRRGARGPLALHF	TGCGCCAGCAGCCTCCGTCGGGGGGCGCGAGGACCTTTGGCCCTCCACTTT
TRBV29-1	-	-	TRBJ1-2	CSASPVYGYTF	TGCAGCGCCTCGCCAGTCTATGGCTACACCTTC
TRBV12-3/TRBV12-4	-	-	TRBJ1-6	CASRTLGELLHF	TGTGCCAGCAGGACTCTAGGGGAACTCCTCCACTTT